A single T cell receptor (beta chain) is shown here with its context. The V and J ends lost 0 bases and 1 base respectively, with 8 bases between them. The CDR3 length is 15 residues. Germline V gene data show CDR1 as WNHNN and CDR2 as SYGVQD (reference sequence). The sample belongs to a study of blood T cell repertoires in COVID-19. Looking at the study overall: Samples came from the United States, Italy and Spain, spanning acute and convalescent COVID-19. PBMCs, B-cell-depleted T cells, or T cells provided the cDNA or gDNA that made up the material.

Some clones are missing from TCRdb's copy, which holds only in-frame ones; the method was immunoSEQ multiplex PCR. In the table there are nearly 60,000 clones, about 83% of which are singletons. The chain couples TRBV10-1 to TRBJ2-3, with no clear D. Specimen: peripheral blood. This clonotype was obtained from a man aged 35-49 years with active COVID-19. CDR3 DNA sequence: TGCGCCAGCAGTGAGTCGCTAGATCGCACAGATACGCAGTATTTT. Encoded protein: CASSESLDRTDTQYF.